This is a list of T cell receptor beta chains from one sample in a study of shared clonotypes between healthy human individuals. Clones were sequenced by immunoSEQ multiplex PCR, and TCRdb holds only the in-frame ones, with some missing. The table has approximately 1,000,000 clones, approximately 80% seen once. The specimen was memory CD4+ T cells from PBMCs. Every receptor here comes from a man aged 18 to 29 in good health. Some clones in this sample may be carry-over from other donors' samples. Both conserved end residues are part of each CDR3. The D gene is left open where the match is weak. Size values are once, few and many counts, or a class for expanded clones, and some rows have none.

size	V	J	D	DNA	CDR3
NA	TRBV15	TRBJ2-7	TRBD2	TGTGCCACCAGCAGAGATAACCAGGGCGGGAGCGAGCAGTACTTC	CATSRDNQGGSEQYF
NA	TRBV28	TRBJ2-3	NA	TGTGCCAGCAGTTTGGGCACAGATACGCAGTATTTT	CASSLGTDTQYF
NA	TRBV10-3	TRBJ1-5	NA	TGTGCCATCATGGCGAACGGCAATCAGCCCCAGCATTTT	CAIMANGNQPQHF
NA	TRBV4-2	TRBJ2-5	NA	TGTGCCAGCAGCCAGGCACCTGCGAAAGAGACCCAGTACTTC	CASSQAPAKETQYF
NA	TRBV10-3	TRBJ2-7	NA	TGTGCCATCAGTGCGTCGACTTACCCCTACGAGCAGTACTTC	CAISASTYPYEQYF
NA	TRBV10-2	TRBJ2-7	NA	TGCGCCAGCGACGAGGGGGGGGTAACCGAGCAGTACTTC	CASDEGGVTEQYF
NA	TRBV5-1	TRBJ2-7	NA	TGCGCCAGCAGCTTGGGGTCAGCGAGTGAGCAGTACTTC	CASSLGSASEQYF
NA	TRBV9	TRBJ2-5	TRBD2	TGTGCCAGCAGCGTTTCTCCTAGCGGGAGTGGGGAGACCCAGTACTTC	CASSVSPSGSGETQYF
few	TRBV28	TRBJ2-7	TRBD2	TGTGCCAGCAGTGGGGGGACTAGCGGTCGTGGGCAGTACTTC	CASSGGTSGRGQYF
NA	TRBV27	TRBJ2-2	TRBD2	TGTGCCAGCAGGCTAGCGGGAGCGAACACCGGGGAGCTGTTTTTT	CASRLAGANTGELFF
NA	TRBV14	TRBJ2-1	NA	TGTGCCAGCAGCCCAATCTTAGGCAATGAGCAGTTCTTC	CASSPILGNEQFF
NA	TRBV15	TRBJ2-1	NA	TGTGCCACCAGCAGGAGAGGGAATGAGCAGTTCTTC	CATSRRGNEQFF
NA	TRBV11-2	TRBJ2-2	NA	TGTGCCAGCAGCTTAGGGAGCAGGGGCGGGCGCACCGGGGAGCTGTTTTTT	CASSLGSRGGRTGELFF
NA	TRBV10-3	TRBJ2-1	NA	TGTGCCATCAGTGAGTCGAGGGTAGGGAATGAGCAGTTCTTC	CAISESRVGNEQFF
NA	TRBV28	TRBJ2-5	TRBD2	TGTGCCAGCAACCAGGGACTAGCGGGAGGAGAGACCCAGTACTTC	CASNQGLAGGETQYF
NA	TRBV7-3	TRBJ2-1	TRBD2	TGTGCCAGCAGCCTGACTAGCGGGACAAACAATGAGCAGTTCTTC	CASSLTSGTNNEQFF
few	TRBV2	TRBJ1-1	NA	TGTGCCAGCAGTGACGGAATGACGGGGCACACTGAAGCTTTCTTT	CASSDGMTGHTEAFF
few	TRBV9	TRBJ1-1	TRBD1	TGTGCCAGCAGCAGCCGCCGGGACAGGGGCATGAACACTGAAGCTTTCTTT	CASSSRRDRGMNTEAFF
NA	TRBV10-3	TRBJ2-1	TRBD2	TGTGCCATCAGTGATAATAGCGGGAGGTACAATGAGCAGTTCTTC	CAISDNSGRYNEQFF
NA	TRBV5-4	TRBJ2-3	TRBD2	TGTGCCAGCAGCCGGGGGACTAGCGGGAAGGTAGATACGCAGTATTTT	CASSRGTSGKVDTQYF
few	TRBV7-6	TRBJ1-1	TRBD1	TGTGCCAGCAGCGGGGACAGTAACACTGAAGCTTTCTTT	CASSGDSNTEAFF
NA	TRBV6-1	TRBJ1-1	NA	TGTGCCAGCAGTGGGACAGCTATGAACACTGAAGCTTTCTTT	CASSGTAMNTEAFF
NA	TRBV4-1	TRBJ2-5	TRBD1	TGCGCCAGCAGCCAAGGGACAGGGCACGGGGAGACCCAGTACTTC	CASSQGTGHGETQYF
NA	TRBV9	TRBJ2-3	NA	TGTGCCAGCAGGGGACATCCCGGAGGTCCAGATACGCAGTATTTT	CASRGHPGGPDTQYF
NA	TRBV19	TRBJ2-1	NA	TGTGCCAGTAGTATGGGGTGGAAGCAGTTCTTC	CASSMGWKQFF
NA	TRBV25-1	TRBJ2-2	NA	TGTGCCAGCAGTGAATTGGGGGGCAGGGGTATCCTCACCGGGGAGCTGTTTTTT	CASSELGGRGILTGELFF
NA	TRBV18	TRBJ2-2	TRBD2	TGTGCCAGCTCACTTTCAGCGGGAGGGATAAACACCGGGGAGCTGTTTTTT	CASSLSAGGINTGELFF
NA	TRBV6-1	TRBJ2-7	NA	TGTGCCAGCATGGCGACAGAAGCTTCCTACGAGCAGTACTTC	CASMATEASYEQYF
NA	TRBV15	TRBJ2-7	NA	TGTGCCACCGCCGGTACAGACCCTTACGAGCAGTACTTC	CATAGTDPYEQYF
once	TRBV7-9	TRBJ2-1	NA	TGTGCCAGCAGCTTCTCCCCAGGGTTCAATGAGCAGTTCTTC	CASSFSPGFNEQFF
NA	TRBV7-3	TRBJ2-1	TRBD2	TGTGCCAGCAGCGGCGGGAGGGCCCCCAATGAGCAGTTCTTC	CASSGGRAPNEQFF
NA	TRBV29-1	TRBJ1-2	TRBD1	TGCAGCGTTGAACGGTTTCGGACAGGAGCGACCTTC	CSVERFRTGATF
NA	TRBV27	TRBJ2-2	NA	TGTGCCAGCAGGGTTTCCCTAGGGAACACCGGGGAGCTGTTTTTT	CASRVSLGNTGELFF
NA	TRBV5-1	TRBJ2-5	NA	TGCGCCAGCAGCTTGTCGGGAGTGGAAGAGACCCAGTACTTC	CASSLSGVEETQYF
NA	TRBV19	TRBJ2-7	TRBD2	TGTGCCAGTAGTTCGACTAGCGGGGGTTCCTACGAGCAGTACTTC	CASSSTSGGSYEQYF
NA	TRBV4-3	TRBJ2-7	NA	TGCGCCAGCAGCCAAGGCACAGGCTACGAGCAGTACTTC	CASSQGTGYEQYF
NA	TRBV7-2	TRBJ2-7	TRBD2	TGTGCCAGCAGCTTACAGGGACTAGTCTCCGAGCAGTACTTC	CASSLQGLVSEQYF
NA	TRBV5-1	TRBJ2-1	NA	TGCGCCAGCAGACCGAGGGGAAGCTCCTACAATGAGCAGTTCTTC	CASRPRGSSYNEQFF
few	TRBV6-5	TRBJ2-7	NA	TGTGCCAGCAGTTCCGCAAGACAGGCCCGCTCCTACGAGCAGTACTTC	CASSSARQARSYEQYF
NA	TRBV10-3	TRBJ2-5	NA	TGTGCCATCAGTTCTAGCTCAGAGACCCAGTACTTC	CAISSSSETQYF
NA	TRBV28	TRBJ2-2	NA	TGTGCCAGCACCATGACGGGTCGCGGGGAGCTGTTTTTT	CASTMTGRGELFF
NA	TRBV11-2	TRBJ2-3	NA	TGTGCCAGCAGCTTCAGGGTAGAGACGAGCACAGATACGCAGTATTTT	CASSFRVETSTDTQYF
NA	TRBV13	TRBJ1-1	NA	TGTGCCAGCAGTAGGTACCGTTTTGAAGCTTTCTTT	CASSRYRFEAFF
NA	TRBV18	TRBJ1-5	NA	TGTGCCAGCCGCCGAGCGGGGGAGAATCAGCCCCAGCATTTT	CASRRAGENQPQHF
NA	TRBV30	TRBJ1-4	NA	TGTGCCTGGGGCCCTCCGGACAGAATTAATGAAAAACTGTTTTTT	CAWGPPDRINEKLFF
NA	TRBV2	TRBJ2-7	NA	TGTGCCAGTAACAACGCCCGCTACGAGCAGTACTTC	CASNNARYEQYF
once	TRBV28	TRBJ2-3	TRBD2	TGTGCCAGCAGTATAACTAGCGGGAGGGCCGGAGATACGCAGTATTTT	CASSITSGRAGDTQYF
many	TRBV30	TRBJ2-5	TRBD2	TGTGCCTGGAGTGTAGCTAGCGGGAGTGAGACCCAGTACTTC	CAWSVASGSETQYF
NA	TRBV4-2	TRBJ2-7	TRBD1	TGTGCCAGCAGCCGACAGGGCGCCTACGAGCAGTACTTC	CASSRQGAYEQYF
few	TRBV27	TRBJ1-1	NA	TGTGCCACCCAAGGACTATGGAACACTGAAGCTTTCTTT	CATQGLWNTEAFF
NA	TRBV6-1	TRBJ1-1	TRBD1	TGTCACTCGGGACAGGGGTTAAGGACTGAAGCTTTCTTT	CHSGQGLRTEAFF
once	TRBV25-1	TRBJ1-1	TRBD1	TGTGCCAGCACCCCGAATGACAGGGATCACACTGAAGCTTTCTTT	CASTPNDRDHTEAFF
NA	TRBV7-2	TRBJ2-3	NA	TGTGCCAGCAGCTTAGTCGCGAGCACAGATACGCAGTATTTT	CASSLVASTDTQYF
few	TRBV4-1	TRBJ2-1	TRBD2	TGCGCCAGCAGCCGGACCACGGGGGGGACTAGGAATGAGCAGTTCTTC	CASSRTTGGTRNEQFF
NA	TRBV4-2	TRBJ2-1	TRBD2	TGTGCCAGCAGCCGCCCGGAAAGCGGGAGCTCCTACAATGAGCAGTTCTTC	CASSRPESGSSYNEQFF
once	TRBV5-1	TRBJ2-5	NA	TGCGCCAGCAGCTTGGGGGCAGGGAACCAAGAGACCCAGTACTTC	CASSLGAGNQETQYF
NA	TRBV10-3	TRBJ2-5	NA	TGTGCCATCAGCCCCGGGGCACCACAAGAGACCCAGTACTTC	CAISPGAPQETQYF